The 19 T cell receptor beta chains listed next were all sequenced from one sample in a study of shared clonotypes between healthy human individuals. Clones were sequenced by immunoSEQ multiplex PCR, and TCRdb holds only the in-frame ones, with some missing. Of about 700,000 clones listed, about 90% are singletons. CD45RO-negative, CCR7-selected cells formed the naive CD8 fraction, which excluded terminally differentiated effector memory CD45RA+ cells. The sequenced sample was naive CD8+ T cells sorted from blood. The receptors stem from a man in his thirties or forties in good health.

The V gene is TRBV7-9, the J gene TRBJ2-1; D is unclear. Germline V gives CDR1 SEHNR, CDR2 FQNEAQ (reference sequence). Trimming removed 5 bases from V and 0 bases from J, with 8 bases in between. This CDR3 spans 14 amino acids. As DNA, the CDR3 is TGTGCCAGCAGCCCTCCGGCCTCCTACAATGAGCAGTTCTTC. The encoded protein is CASSPPASYNEQFF. The full variable domain, in which reference TRBV7-9 and TRBJ2-1 provide the parts outside the CDR3, is DTGVSQNPRHKITKRGQNVTFRCDPISEHNRLYWYRQTLGQGPEFLTYFQNEAQLEKSRLLSDRFSAERPKGSFSTLEIQRTEQGDSAMYLCASSPPASYNEQFFGPGTRLTVL.

Worth noting for this clone: At the DNA level, this CDR3 is encoded by other sequences in the same sample as well. The rearrangement links TRBV9 to TRBJ2-3; D uncertain. The CDR3 contains 13 residues. Germline loops: CDR1 SGDLS, CDR2 YYNGEE. V was pared by 0 bases and J by 6 bases, with 8 bases between. The CDR3 DNA is TGTGCCAGCAGCGTAGTAAGCCCGGATACGCAGTATTTT. It translates to CASSVVSPDTQYF.

The CDR3 region is CASSQDLAGGTGELFF. In nucleotides, the CDR3 is TGTGCCAGCAGCCAAGATCTAGCGGGAGGTACCGGGGAGCTGTTTTTT. The chain joins TRBV14 to TRBJ2-2; 11 bases match TRBD2. V gave up 0 bases and J gave up 5 bases; unmatched junction bases: 2. Germline CDR1 and CDR2: SGHDN and FVKESK. The CDR3 spans 16 residues.

The genes are TRBV27 and TRBJ2-6, with D perhaps assigned TRBD1 or TRBD2 (5 bases each). Germline V gives CDR1 MNHEY, CDR2 SMNVEV (reference sequence). CDR3 length equals 14 residues. V lost 4 bases, J lost 2 bases, and 6 bases lay in between. The CDR3 protein is CASSSGPGANVLTF. CDR3 coding DNA: TGTGCCAGCAGTTCGGGACCTGGGGCCAACGTCCTGACTTTC.

This chain connects TRBV6-1 to TRBJ2-1; D gene ambiguous. The CDR3 has 15 amino acids. Trimming left V 1 base short and J 6 bases short, with 13 bases between. CDR1 MNHNS and CDR2 SASEGT come from the germline V gene. CDR3 nucleotide sequence: TGTGCCAGCAGTGAAGTCCCACCGGTTTCCAATGAGCAGTTCTTC. Translated: CASSEVPPVSNEQFF.

The chain combines TRBV7-7 with TRBJ2-7; D may be TRBD1 (5 bases). The V end was cut by 1 base, the J end by 2 bases, with 6 bases between. Germline V gene lookup returns CDR1 SSHAT and CDR2 FNYEAQ (reference sequence). The CDR3 consists of 13 residues. Written as DNA, the CDR3 is TGTGCCAGCAGCTTAGGCAGGGCCTACGAGCAGTACTTC. Amino acids: CASSLGRAYEQYF.

The table lists this clone with a count of one. V and J are TRBV11-2 and TRBJ2-2; 10 nucleotides line up with TRBD2. Germline V gene sequence: CDR1 SGHAT, CDR2 FQNNGV. V gave up 3 bases and J gave up 8 bases; unmatched junction bases: 18. The CDR3 is made up of 19 amino acids. CDR3 in DNA: TGTGCCAGCAGCTTGCCCTTCGGGAGCGGGAGGGCCCTAGCAGGGGAGCTGTTTTTT. It translates to CASSLPFGSGRALAGELFF.

The chain has TRBV5-5 and TRBJ1-5; no firm D call. V lost 4 bases, J lost 4 bases, and 24 bases lay in between. Germline lookup yields CDR1 SGHKS and CDR2 YYEKEE (reference sequence). There are 18 residues in the CDR3. CDR3 region: CASSKWEVWVDQNQPQHF. The CDR3 nucleotides are TGTGCCAGCAGCAAATGGGAAGTTTGGGTAGATCAAAATCAGCCCCAGCATTTT.

The gene calls are TRBV5-1 and TRBJ2-7; 11 bases are shared with TRBD2. Unmatched junction bases numbered 11, after V lost 2 bases and J lost 7 bases. CDR1 SGHRS and CDR2 YFSETQ come from the germline V gene. The CDR3 contains 16 residues. The CDR3 region has the DNA TGCGCCAGCAGCTTCCGGGCGACTAGCGGGATTGAAGAGCAGTACTTC. Translated: CASSFRATSGIEEQYF.

J is TRBJ2-1 and V is TRBV7-9; D is unclear. This CDR3 has 13 residues. Germline V gives CDR1 SEHNR, CDR2 FQNEAQ (reference sequence). Deletions cut 5 bases from V and 5 bases from J, with 10 bases between. CDR3 sequence: CASSIIANNEQFF. The DNA of the CDR3 is TGTGCCAGCAGCATAATAGCTAACAATGAGCAGTTCTTC. The full variable domain, in which reference TRBV7-9 and TRBJ2-1 provide the parts outside the CDR3, is DTGVSQNPRHKITKRGQNVTFRCDPISEHNRLYWYRQTLGQGPEFLTYFQNEAQLEKSRLLSDRFSAERPKGSFSTLEIQRTEQGDSAMYLCASSIIANNEQFFGPGTRLTVL.

This sequence joins TRBV4-1 and TRBJ1-2; no definite D call. V was trimmed by 4 bases and J by 4 bases, leaving 16 bases between them. The CDR3 totals 15 residues. CDR1 and CDR2 (germline): MGHRA, YSYEKL. The CDR3 DNA reads as TGCGCCAGCAGCCCGTCCCAAGGATTCCTCTATGGCTACACCTTC. This translates into CASSPSQGFLYGYTF.

The count of this clone is one. The genes are TRBV27 and TRBJ2-7; possible D gene TRBD2, 5 bases. Per germline, CDR1 MNHEY and CDR2 SMNVEV (reference sequence). The CDR3 has 11 residues. The V gene lost 8 bases and the J gene lost 7 bases, with 12 bases spanning the gap. CDR3 region: CASGGLGEQYF. The CDR3 DNA reads TGTGCCAGCGGCGGGCTGGGGGAGCAGTACTTC.

This clone was observed a single time. The rearrangement uses TRBV30 and TRBJ2-5; possible D gene TRBD1, 6 bases. This CDR3 comprises 14 residues. CDR1 is GTSNPN and CDR2 is SVGIG in the germline V gene (reference sequence). V was cut by 2 bases and J by 5 bases, with 15 bases left in between. In DNA, the CDR3 is TGTGCCTGGAGTCCCCCGGCAGGGGTGGAGACCCAGTACTTC. Its translation is CAWSPPAGVETQYF.

V and J are TRBV30 and TRBJ2-1; tentative D call: TRBD2 (6 bases). V shed 3 bases and J shed 8 bases, with 17 bases lying between them. The CDR3 has 14 amino acids. CDR1 and CDR2 from the germline V gene are GTSNPN and SVGIG (reference sequence). The CDR3 loop is CAWRPTSPWDEQFF. The CDR3 coding sequence is TGTGCCTGGAGGCCGACTAGTCCGTGGGATGAGCAGTTCTTC. Looking up the rest from reference TRBV30 and TRBJ2-1 gives the full variable domain: SQTIHQWPATLVQPVGSPLSLECTVEGTSNPNLYWYRQAAGRGLQLLFYSVGIGQISSEVPQNLSASRPQDRQFILSSKKLLLSDSGFYLCAWRPTSPWDEQFFGPGTRLTVL.

The chain joins TRBV21-1 to TRBJ2-5; the D segment call TRBD2 is taken from the table without a DNA check. TRBV21-1 constitutes a pseudogene. CDR3 length equals 17 residues. CDR3 sequence: CASSKNPGLAEQETQYF. The CDR3 region has the DNA TGTGCCAGCAGCAAGAACCCGGGACTAGCGGAACAAGAGACCCAGTACTTC.

The chain has TRBV11-2 and TRBJ2-2; the D is unclear. This CDR3 spans 13 amino acids. V was shortened by 4 bases and J by 6 bases, with 9 bases between the two germline ends. Germline V gives CDR1 SGHAT, CDR2 FQNNGV. CDR3: CASSSANPGELFF. The CDR3, as DNA: TGTGCCAGCAGCTCTGCGAATCCCGGGGAGCTGTTTTTT.

This clone was found a few times. The J gene is TRBJ2-7, the V gene TRBV6-6; 8 bases are a match to TRBD1. With 6 bases clipped from V and 4 bases from J, the junction kept 5 bases outside the gene matches. In germline, CDR1 is MNHNY, CDR2 SVGAGI (reference sequence). This CDR3 has 13 residues. CDR3 DNA sequence: TGTGCCAGCAGATTACAGGGGGGTTACGAGCAGTACTTC. Amino acid sequence: CASRLQGGYEQYF.

The rearrangement uses TRBV9 and TRBJ2-3; a weak D match, TRBD2 (6 bases). The CDR3 consists of 14 residues. Germline CDR1 is SGDLS and CDR2 is YYNGEE. The V gene lost 6 bases and the J gene lost 5 bases, with 16 bases spanning the gap. The CDR3 nucleotides read TGTGCCAGCAACTCTGGAGGGGTTGGAGATACGCAGTATTTT. Its translation is CASNSGGVGDTQYF.

The chain uses TRBV9 and TRBJ2-7, with D perhaps TRBD1 (5 bases). The CDR3 runs to 13 residues. Germline V gene lookup returns CDR1 SGDLS and CDR2 YYNGEE. V was pared by 3 bases and J by 7 bases, with 14 bases between. The CDR3 here is CASSAFQGFEQYF. The CDR3, as DNA: TGTGCCAGCAGCGCGTTCCAGGGTTTTGAGCAGTACTTC. The full variable domain, its missing parts supplied by reference TRBV9 and TRBJ2-7, is DSGVTQTPKHLITATGQRVTLRCSPRSGDLSVYWYQQSLDQGLQFLIQYYNGEERAKGNILERFSAQQFPDLHSELNLSSLELGDSALYFCASSAFQGFEQYFGPGTRLTVT.